The 22 T cell receptor beta chains reported below all come from one sample, sequenced in a study of blood T cell repertoires in COVID-19. The table came from immunoSEQ multiplex PCR; TCRdb's copy has only in-frame clones and leaves some out. The sample shows about 94,000 clones, approximately 89% of them seen only once. Sequencing used peripheral blood. These receptors were collected from a human donor with acute or convalescent COVID-19. The donor label of this sample is uncertain.

This chain joins TRBV18 and TRBJ2-7; 11 nucleotides align to TRBD1. The germline V gene encodes CDR1 KGHSH and CDR2 LQKENI. Trimming removed 5 bases from V and 3 bases from J; junction bases left unmatched: 3. This CDR3 comprises 14 residues. In nucleotides, the CDR3 is TGTGCCAGCTCAATTGGGACAGGGGGCTACGAGCAGTACTTC. Translation: CASSIGTGGYEQYF.

The chain links TRBV28 to TRBJ1-2; 12 bases match TRBD1. Germline CDR1 is MDHEN and CDR2 is SYDVKM. V shed 8 bases, J shed 4 bases, and the junction held 8 bases outside the gene matches. The CDR3 contains 15 residues. DNA of the CDR3: TGTGCCAGCGGGGGACAGGGGGCGGGGAGCTATGGCTACACCTTC. Protein sequence: CASGGQGAGSYGYTF.

This clone was observed once. The chain links TRBV2 to TRBJ1-6, with 9 bases fitting TRBD1. Trimming removed 4 bases from V and 9 bases from J; junction bases left unmatched: 4. CDR3 length equals 14 residues. CDR1 is SNHLY, CDR2 FYNNEI, per germline. The CDR3 region is CASSAGQGSSPLHF. For the CDR3, the DNA is TGTGCCAGCAGTGCGGGACAGGGTAGTTCACCCCTCCACTTT. Based on the CDR3 plus reference TRBV2 and TRBJ1-6, the full variable domain is EPEVTQTPSHQVTQMGQEVILRCVPISNHLYFYWYRQILGQKVEFLVSFYNNEISEKSEIFDDQFSVERPDGSNFTLKIRSTKLEDSAMYFCASSAGQGSSPLHFGNGTRLTVT.

The rearrangement links TRBV5-4 to TRBJ2-2; a weak D match, TRBD2 (5 bases). Trimming removed 4 bases from V and 1 base from J, with 11 bases in between. The CDR3 runs to 15 residues. Germline CDR1 SGHNT, CDR2 YYREEE (reference sequence). The DNA of the CDR3 is TGTGCCAGCAGCCCCGGACTCGTGAACACCGGGGAGCTGTTTTTT. Translating it yields CASSPGLVNTGELFF.

The chain uses TRBV18 and TRBJ2-3, with D possibly TRBD1 on 7 matching bases. V lost 1 base and J lost 0, with 17 bases in between. Germline values: CDR1 KGHSH, CDR2 LQKENI. The CDR3 sequence is 18 residues long. CDR3 residues: CASSPRGRGAASTDTQYF. CDR3 nucleotide sequence: TGTGCCAGCTCACCACGGGGCAGGGGGGCCGCTAGCACAGATACGCAGTATTTT.

This clone was seen just once. The chain uses TRBV5-1 and TRBJ2-7; the match to TRBD1 covers 9 bases. The CDR3 spans 15 residues. Looked up from germline, CDR1 is SGHRS and CDR2 is YFSETQ. The trim removed 4 bases at V and 4 bases at J, leaving 9 bases unmatched. In nucleotides, the CDR3 is TGCGCCAGCAGCACCGGGACAGGGCCGCCTTACGAGCAGTACTTC. Translating it yields CASSTGTGPPYEQYF.

This clone was seen many times. J is TRBJ2-3 and V is TRBV6-5, with TRBD1 matching 7 bases. The V and J ends lost 11 bases and 2 bases, in that order; junction bases with no gene match: 13. Germline V gene sequence: CDR1 MNHEY, CDR2 SVGAGI. The CDR3 runs 15 residues. CDR3 loop: CAVQPRQGSTDTQYF. In DNA, the CDR3 is TGTGCCGTCCAGCCAAGACAGGGATCCACAGATACGCAGTATTTT.

V usage is TRBV5-4 and J usage is TRBJ1-4; D call uncertain. The ends were cut back, 0 bases at V and 8 bases at J, with 8 bases in the middle. The CDR3 is made up of 13 amino acids. Germline CDR1 and CDR2: SGHNT and YYREEE (reference sequence). In nucleotides, the CDR3 is TGTGCCAGCAGCTTGGAGCGCATGGAAAAACTGTTTTTT. As protein: CASSLERMEKLFF.

This clone occurred once. CDR3 sequence: CASSPRTGGGPKNIQYF. The CDR3 DNA follows: TGTGCCAGCAGTCCCCGGACAGGGGGCGGGCCCAAAAACATTCAGTACTTC. V usage is TRBV28 and J usage is TRBJ2-4; TRBD1 matches 11 bases. CDR1 is MDHEN and CDR2 is SYDVKM in the germline V gene. CDR3 length: 17 amino acids. The trim removed 5 bases at V and 2 bases at J, leaving 8 bases unmatched.

This clone was seen just once. J is TRBJ1-2 and V is TRBV12-3 or TRBV12-4; the D is unclear. Trimming pared 1 base from V and 5 bases from J, leaving 5 bases between. This CDR3 has 12 residues. The CDR3 loop is CASSLGSYGYTF. DNA of the CDR3: TGTGCCAGCAGTTTAGGGAGTTATGGCTACACCTTC.

The chain carries TRBV6-2 or TRBV6-3 and TRBJ2-2; a weak D match, TRBD2 (5 bases). V dropped 2 bases and J dropped 0 bases, with 10 bases sitting between them. There are 16 residues in the CDR3. Germline lookup yields CDR1 MNHEY and CDR2 SVGEGT. The chain's CDR3 is CASSYAAGANTGELFF. The CDR3 coding sequence is TGTGCCAGCAGTTACGCTGCGGGCGCGAACACCGGGGAGCTGTTTTTT.

This clone came up once. The rearrangement uses TRBV12-3 or TRBV12-4 and TRBJ1-6; maybe TRBD1 (5 bases). The V and J ends lost 5 bases and 16 bases respectively, with 12 bases between them. The CDR3 contains 11 residues. CDR3 DNA: TGTGCCAGCAGTGCGGGACGCCGACTCCACTTT. It encodes CASSAGRRLHF.

The chain couples TRBV19 to TRBJ2-4; 9 bases map to TRBD1. Germline V gives CDR1 LNHDA, CDR2 SQIVND (reference sequence). Losses at the gene ends were 5 bases for V and 6 bases for J; bases not matched to a gene: 5. The length of the CDR3 is 14 residues. The CDR3 DNA is TGTGCCAGTAGTCCACAGGGGGCCGTAAACATTCAGTACTTC. It specifies CASSPQGAVNIQYF.

There are a few counts of this clone. The genes are TRBV11-1 and TRBJ2-1; the D is unclear. The germline V gene has CDR1 SGHAT and CDR2 FQDESV (reference sequence). V lost 5 bases to trimming and J lost 4 bases, with 9 bases between them. This CDR3 has 13 amino acids. The DNA for the CDR3 is TGTGCCAGCAGCCACACAGAGTACAATGAGCAGTTCTTC. This encodes CASSHTEYNEQFF.

This clone was counted once. The rearrangement joins TRBV7-2 to TRBJ1-5; a weak D match, TRBD1 (6 bases). The CDR3 sequence is 15 residues long. The germline CDR1 and CDR2 sequences are SGHTA and FQGNSA. V lost 2 bases to trimming and J lost 5 bases, with 13 bases between them. CDR3 residues: CASSLISGADQPQHF. DNA of the CDR3: TGTGCCAGCAGCTTAATATCAGGGGCGGATCAGCCCCAGCATTTT. The full variable domain, rest sourced from reference TRBV7-2 and TRBJ1-5, is GAGVSQSPSNKVTEKGKDVELRCDPISGHTALYWYRQSLGQGLEFLIYFQGNSAPDKSGLPSDRFSAERTGGSVSTLTIQRTQQEDSAVYLCASSLISGADQPQHFGDGTRLSIL.

This clone is termed medium-sized (0.01 to 0.1%). This sequence joins TRBV11-2 and TRBJ2-2; maybe TRBD2 (5 bases). V dropped 1 base and J dropped 4 bases, with 22 bases sitting between them. The CDR3 covers 19 residues. CDR1 is SGHAT, CDR2 FQNNGV, per germline. For the CDR3, the DNA is TGTGCCAGCAGCTTAGCTTTGACTACCATAACGGGTGGCACCGGGGAGCTGTTTTTT. Its protein is CASSLALTTITGGTGELFF.

The V call is TRBV6-1, the J call TRBJ2-1, with D tentatively TRBD1 (5 bases). V was clipped by 2 bases and J by 7 bases, with 9 bases between them. The CDR3 is 13 amino acids. Germline assignment: CDR1 MNHNS and CDR2 SASEGT. The CDR3 DNA reads as TGTGCCAGCAGTGAAAGGGGCATGAATGAGCAGTTCTTC. Protein sequence: CASSERGMNEQFF.

The chain couples TRBV7-2 to TRBJ1-1, with D possibly being TRBD1 (5 bases). CDR3 length equals 13 residues. V shed 5 bases and J shed 4 bases, with 11 bases lying between them. Looked up from germline, CDR1 is SGHTA and CDR2 is FQGNSA. Here the CDR3 reads CASSPGGGTEAFF. The CDR3 region has the DNA TGTGCCAGCAGCCCCGGCGGGGGCACTGAAGCTTTCTTT.

This clone was counted a single time. The DNA for the CDR3 is TGTGCCAGCTCACCTCAAGGGCCCCCGGGACAGTCTAACTATGGCTACACCTTC. The encoded protein is CASSPQGPPGQSNYGYTF. The chain is built from TRBV18 and TRBJ1-2; 7 bases match TRBD1. This CDR3 spans 18 amino acids. The V gene's germline CDR1 is KGHSH and CDR2 LQKENI. Losses at the gene ends were 3 bases for V and 0 bases for J; bases not matched to a gene: 13.

The chain's CDR3 is CASSRGSGNTIYF. The CDR3 coding sequence is TGTGCCAGTAGTCGGGGCTCTGGAAACACCATATATTTT. J is TRBJ1-3 and V is TRBV19, with unresolved D. Germline CDR1 is LNHDA and CDR2 is SQIVND (reference sequence). There are 13 residues in the CDR3. Between the trimmed V and J ends, which lost 5 bases and 0 bases, there was a span of 5 bases.

CDR3: CASSQTGLAGGSYNEQFF. DNA of the CDR3: TGTGCCAGCAGCCAAACAGGACTAGCGGGGGGGAGCTACAATGAGCAGTTCTTC. The J gene is TRBJ2-1, the V gene TRBV4-2; 15 positions match TRBD2. The CDR3 runs 18 residues. The J segment lost 3 bases and the V segment lost 2 bases, leaving 5 bases of the junction unmatched. Germline assignment: CDR1 LGHNA and CDR2 YNFKEQ.

This chain joins TRBV14 and TRBJ1-6, with D unclear. With 3 bases removed from V and 14 bases from J, the gap between germline ends came to 17 bases. The CDR3 covers 14 residues. Germline values: CDR1 SGHDN, CDR2 FVKESK. The CDR3 is CASSQGSPFFTLHF. The CDR3 DNA sequence: TGTGCCAGCAGCCAGGGCAGCCCTTTCTTCACCCTCCACTTT.